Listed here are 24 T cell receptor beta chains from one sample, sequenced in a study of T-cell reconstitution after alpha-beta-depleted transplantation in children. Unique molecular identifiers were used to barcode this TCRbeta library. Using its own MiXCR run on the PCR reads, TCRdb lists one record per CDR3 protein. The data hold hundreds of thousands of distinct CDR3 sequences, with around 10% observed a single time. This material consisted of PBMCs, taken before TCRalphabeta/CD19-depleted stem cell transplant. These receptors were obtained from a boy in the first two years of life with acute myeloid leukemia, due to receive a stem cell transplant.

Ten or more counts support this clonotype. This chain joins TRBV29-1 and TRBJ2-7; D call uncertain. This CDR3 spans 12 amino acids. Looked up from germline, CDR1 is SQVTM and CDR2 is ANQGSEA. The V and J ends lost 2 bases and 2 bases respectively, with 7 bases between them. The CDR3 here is CSVELGTYEQYF. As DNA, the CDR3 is TGCAGCGTTGAATTGGGGACCTACGAGCAGTACTTC.

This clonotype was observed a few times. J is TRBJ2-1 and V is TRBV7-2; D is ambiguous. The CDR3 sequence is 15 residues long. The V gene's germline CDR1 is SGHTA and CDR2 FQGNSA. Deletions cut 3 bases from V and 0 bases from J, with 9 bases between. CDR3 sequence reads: CASSFGSSSYNEQFF. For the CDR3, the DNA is TGTGCCAGCAGCTTCGGGTCAAGCTCCTACAATGAGCAGTTCTTC.

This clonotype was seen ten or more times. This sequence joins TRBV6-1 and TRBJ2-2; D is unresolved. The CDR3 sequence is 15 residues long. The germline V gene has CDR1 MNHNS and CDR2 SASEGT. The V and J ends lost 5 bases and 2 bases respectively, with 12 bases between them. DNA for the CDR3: TGTGCCAGCAGTCGTCAACCAACCAACACCGGGGAGCTGTTTTTT. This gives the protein CASSRQPTNTGELFF.

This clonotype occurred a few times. CDR3 in DNA: TGTGCCAGCAGACGAGGACTAGCGGGAGGGACCGGGGAGCTGTTTTTT. This sequence encodes CASRRGLAGGTGELFF. This chain uses TRBV13 with TRBJ2-2, with 15 bases aligning to TRBD2. CDR1 and CDR2 from the germline V gene are PRHDT and FYEKMQ (reference sequence). V lost 6 bases, J lost 5 bases, and 4 bases stayed unmatched. The CDR3 length is 16 residues.

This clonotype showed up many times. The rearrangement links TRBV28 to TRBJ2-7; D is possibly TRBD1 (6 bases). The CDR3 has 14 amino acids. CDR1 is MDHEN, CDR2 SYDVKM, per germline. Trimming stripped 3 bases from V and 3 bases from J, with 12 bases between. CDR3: CASSLGALYYEQYF. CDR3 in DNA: TGTGCCAGCAGTTTGGGGGCTCTCTACTACGAGCAGTACTTC.

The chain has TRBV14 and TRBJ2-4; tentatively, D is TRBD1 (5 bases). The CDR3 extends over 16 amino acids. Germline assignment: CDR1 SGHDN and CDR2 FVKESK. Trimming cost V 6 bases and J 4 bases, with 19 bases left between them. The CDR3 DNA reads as TGTGCCAGCAGGCAGTCCCAGGGTCCCCCAAAAAACATTCAGTACTTC. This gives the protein CASRQSQGPPKNIQYF.

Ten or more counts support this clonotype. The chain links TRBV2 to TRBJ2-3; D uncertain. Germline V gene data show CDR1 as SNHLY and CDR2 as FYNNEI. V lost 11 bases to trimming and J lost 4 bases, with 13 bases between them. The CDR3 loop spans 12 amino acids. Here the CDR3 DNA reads TGTGCCTCCTTGGAGACGGCAGATACGCAGTATTTT. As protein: CASLETADTQYF. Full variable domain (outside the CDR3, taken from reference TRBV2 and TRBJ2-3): EPEVTQTPSHQVTQMGQEVILRCVPISNHLYFYWYRQILGQKVEFLVSFYNNEISEKSEIFDDQFSVERPDGSNFTLKIRSTKLEDSAMYFCASLETADTQYFGPGTRLTVL.

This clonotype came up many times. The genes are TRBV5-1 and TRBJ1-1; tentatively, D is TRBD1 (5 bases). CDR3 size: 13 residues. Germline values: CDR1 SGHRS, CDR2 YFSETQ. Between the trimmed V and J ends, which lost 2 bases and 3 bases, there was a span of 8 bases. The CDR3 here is CASSLVGDTEAFF. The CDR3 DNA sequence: TGCGCCAGCAGCTTAGTAGGGGACACTGAAGCTTTCTTT.

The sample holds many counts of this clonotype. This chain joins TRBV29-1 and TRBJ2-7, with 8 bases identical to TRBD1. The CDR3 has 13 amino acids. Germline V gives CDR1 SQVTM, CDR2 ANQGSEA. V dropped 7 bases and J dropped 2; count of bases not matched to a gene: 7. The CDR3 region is CSAGQGRTYEQYF. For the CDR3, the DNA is TGCAGCGCTGGACAGGGCCGAACCTACGAGCAGTACTTC.

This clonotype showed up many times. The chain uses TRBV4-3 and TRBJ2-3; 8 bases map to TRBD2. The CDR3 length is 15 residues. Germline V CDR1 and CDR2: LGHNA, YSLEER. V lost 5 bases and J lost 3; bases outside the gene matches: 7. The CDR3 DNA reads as TGCGCCAGCAGCTCCTCCGGACTAGCAACAGATACGCAGTATTTT. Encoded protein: CASSSSGLATDTQYF.

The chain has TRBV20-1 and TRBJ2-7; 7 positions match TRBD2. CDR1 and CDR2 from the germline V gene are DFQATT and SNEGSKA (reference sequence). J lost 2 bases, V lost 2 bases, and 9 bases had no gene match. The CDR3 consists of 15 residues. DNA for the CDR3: TGCAGTGCTAGAAAAGGAGCGGGGTCCACCTACGAGCAGTACTTC. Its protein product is CSARKGAGSTYEQYF.

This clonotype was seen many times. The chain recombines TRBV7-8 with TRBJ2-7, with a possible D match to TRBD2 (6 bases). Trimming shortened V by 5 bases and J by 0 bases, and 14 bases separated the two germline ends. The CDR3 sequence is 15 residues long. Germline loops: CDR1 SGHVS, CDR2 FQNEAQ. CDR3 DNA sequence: TGTGCCAGCAGCCCCCCGGGACTCTTCTCCTACGAGCAGTACTTC. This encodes CASSPPGLFSYEQYF.

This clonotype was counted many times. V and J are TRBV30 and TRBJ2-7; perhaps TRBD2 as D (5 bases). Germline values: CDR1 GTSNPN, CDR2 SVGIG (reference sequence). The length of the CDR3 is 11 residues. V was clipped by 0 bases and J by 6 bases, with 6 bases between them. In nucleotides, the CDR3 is TGTGCCTGGAGTGTACGGGGCGAGCAGTACTTC. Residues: CAWSVRGEQYF.

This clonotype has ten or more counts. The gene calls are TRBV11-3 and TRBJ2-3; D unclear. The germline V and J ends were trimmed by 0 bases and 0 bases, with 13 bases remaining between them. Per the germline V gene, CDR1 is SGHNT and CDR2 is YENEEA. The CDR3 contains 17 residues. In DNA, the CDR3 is TGTGCCAGCAGCTTAGATACGCTCTGGCCTAGCACAGATACGCAGTATTTT. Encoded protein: CASSLDTLWPSTDTQYF. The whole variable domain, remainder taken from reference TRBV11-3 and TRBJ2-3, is EAGVVQSPRYKIIEKKQPVAFWCNPISGHNTLYWYLQNLGQGPELLIRYENEEAVDDSQLPKDRFSAERLKGVDSTLKIQPAELGDSAVYLCASSLDTLWPSTDTQYFGPGTRLTVL.

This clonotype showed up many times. DNA of the CDR3: TGCAGCGTTAAATCTCTCAATGAGCAGTTCTTC. It encodes CSVKSLNEQFF. This chain connects TRBV29-1 to TRBJ2-1; D not certain. With 5 bases removed from V and 6 bases from J, the gap between germline ends came to 8 bases. The CDR3 consists of 11 residues. Per germline, CDR1 SQVTM and CDR2 ANQGSEA.

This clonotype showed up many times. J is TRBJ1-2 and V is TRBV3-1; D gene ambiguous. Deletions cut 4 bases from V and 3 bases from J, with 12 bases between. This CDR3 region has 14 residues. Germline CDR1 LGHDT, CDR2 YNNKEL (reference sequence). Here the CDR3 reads CASSRSGRDYGYTF. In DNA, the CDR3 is TGTGCCAGCAGCCGTTCCGGACGGGACTATGGCTACACCTTC.

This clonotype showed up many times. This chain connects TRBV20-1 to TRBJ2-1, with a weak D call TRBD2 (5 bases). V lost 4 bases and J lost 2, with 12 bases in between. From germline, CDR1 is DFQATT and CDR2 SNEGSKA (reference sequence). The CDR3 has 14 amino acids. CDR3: CSATQRGTYNEQFF. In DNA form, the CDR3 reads TGCAGTGCTACGCAACGGGGAACCTACAATGAGCAGTTCTTC.

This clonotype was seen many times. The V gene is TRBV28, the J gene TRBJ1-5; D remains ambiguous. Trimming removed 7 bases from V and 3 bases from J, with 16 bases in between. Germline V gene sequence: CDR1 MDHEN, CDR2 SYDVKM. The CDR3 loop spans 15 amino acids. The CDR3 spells CASTQDGSANQPQHF. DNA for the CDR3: TGTGCCAGCACCCAGGACGGAAGCGCCAATCAGCCCCAGCATTTT.

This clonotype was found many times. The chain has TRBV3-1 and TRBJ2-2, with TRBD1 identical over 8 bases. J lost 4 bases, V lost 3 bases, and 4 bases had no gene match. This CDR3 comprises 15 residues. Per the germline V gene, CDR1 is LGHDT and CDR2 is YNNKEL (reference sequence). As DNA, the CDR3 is TGTGCCAGCAGCCACACAGGGGGGAGCACCGGGGAGCTGTTTTTT. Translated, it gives CASSHTGGSTGELFF.

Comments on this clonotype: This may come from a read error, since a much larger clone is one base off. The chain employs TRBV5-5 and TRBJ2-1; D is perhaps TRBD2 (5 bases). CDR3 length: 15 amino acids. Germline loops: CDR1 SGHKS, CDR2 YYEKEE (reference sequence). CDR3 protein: CASSARGSGYNDQFF. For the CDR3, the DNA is TGTGCCAGCAGCGCACGGGGTTCGGGCTACAATGACCAGTTCTTC.

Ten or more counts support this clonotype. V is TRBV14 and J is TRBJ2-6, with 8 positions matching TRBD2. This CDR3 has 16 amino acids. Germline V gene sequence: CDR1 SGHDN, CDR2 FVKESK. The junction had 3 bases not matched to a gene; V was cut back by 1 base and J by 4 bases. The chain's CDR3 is CASSQGGLVGANVLTF. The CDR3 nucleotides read TGTGCCAGCAGCCAAGGGGGACTAGTCGGGGCCAACGTCCTGACTTTC. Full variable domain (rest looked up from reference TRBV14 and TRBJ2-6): EAGVTQFPSHSVIEKGQTVTLRCDPISGHDNLYWYRRVMGKEIKFLLHFVKESKQDESGMPNNRFLAERTGGTYSTLKVQPAELEDSGVYFCASSQGGLVGANVLTFGAGSRLTVL.

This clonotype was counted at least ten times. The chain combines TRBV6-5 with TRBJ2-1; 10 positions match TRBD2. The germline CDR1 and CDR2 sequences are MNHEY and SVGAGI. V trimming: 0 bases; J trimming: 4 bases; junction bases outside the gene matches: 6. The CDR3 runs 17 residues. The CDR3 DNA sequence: TGTGCCAGCAGTTACTCGTCAGCGGGGGGGCAGTACAATGAGCAGTTCTTC. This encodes CASSYSSAGGQYNEQFF.

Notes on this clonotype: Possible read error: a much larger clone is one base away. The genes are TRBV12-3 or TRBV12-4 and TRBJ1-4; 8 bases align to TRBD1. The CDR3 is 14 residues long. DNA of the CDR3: TGTGCCAGCAGTAAAGGACAGGGTGGGGAAAAACCGTTTTTT. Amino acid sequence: CASSKGQGGEKPFF.

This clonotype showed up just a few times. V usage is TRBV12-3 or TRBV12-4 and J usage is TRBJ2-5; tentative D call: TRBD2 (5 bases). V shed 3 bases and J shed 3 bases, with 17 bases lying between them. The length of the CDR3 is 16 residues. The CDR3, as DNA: TGTGCCAGCAGTTTGAATCCAGCGGCTTTTAAAGAGACCCAGTACTTC. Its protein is CASSLNPAAFKETQYF.